A selection of T cell receptor beta chains follows, all from one sample in a study of blood T cell repertoires in COVID-19. Some clones are missing from TCRdb's copy, which holds only in-frame ones; the method was immunoSEQ multiplex PCR. The data show over 200,000 clones, with 87% seen just once and approximately 10% held by the top ten. What was sequenced was PBMCs or T cells enriched from blood (not recorded which). The receptors were sampled from a man aged 18 to 30 with acute COVID-19. The CDR3 runs from the conserved cysteine through the conserved F or W. The order of the fields is clone size, J gene, V gene, D gene, CDR3 DNA, CDR3 protein. The D gene is left open where the match is weak. Clone size is stated in some rows and not others, as once, few, many or a class when expanded.

abundance: .
j_gene: TRBJ1-1
v_gene: TRBV19
d_gene: .
CDR3nt: TGTGCCAGTAGTTCTTGGACAGTAGATGAAGCTTTCTTT
CDR3aa: CASSSWTVDEAFF

abundance: few
j_gene: TRBJ2-1
v_gene: TRBV10-1
d_gene: TRBD1
CDR3nt: TGCGCCAGTTCCGGGACAGGGAGTGTCGATGAGCAGTTCTTC
CDR3aa: CASSGTGSVDEQFF

abundance: once
j_gene: TRBJ1-5
v_gene: TRBV10-3
d_gene: TRBD1
CDR3nt: TGTGCCATCAGTGACCGAGACAGGGTAAGCAATCAGCCCCAGCATTTT
CDR3aa: CAISDRDRVSNQPQHF

abundance: few
j_gene: TRBJ1-5
v_gene: TRBV2
d_gene: .
CDR3nt: TGTGCCAGCAGTGAGGCAGGATACCGCAATCAGCCCCAGCATTTT
CDR3aa: CASSEAGYRNQPQHF

abundance: .
j_gene: TRBJ1-2
v_gene: TRBV19
d_gene: TRBD1
CDR3nt: TGTGCCAGTAGTTCCCCCCTCTCCGGGACAGGGGAGAAGGACACCTTC
CDR3aa: CASSSPLSGTGEKDTF

abundance: .
j_gene: TRBJ1-1
v_gene: TRBV25-1
d_gene: .
CDR3nt: TGTGCCAGCAGTGAATGGGGCTCCCTGAACACTGAAGCTTTCTTT
CDR3aa: CASSEWGSLNTEAFF

abundance: .
j_gene: TRBJ2-3
v_gene: TRBV5-1
d_gene: .
CDR3nt: TGCGCCAGCAGGTTGCAGGGAGGCCCAGATACGCAGTATTTT
CDR3aa: CASRLQGGPDTQYF

abundance: .
j_gene: TRBJ1-6
v_gene: TRBV7-9
d_gene: .
CDR3nt: TGTGCCAGCAGCCAAAAGGACATCTCCTATAATTCACCCCTCCACTTT
CDR3aa: CASSQKDISYNSPLHF

abundance: .
j_gene: TRBJ2-7
v_gene: TRBV28
d_gene: TRBD2
CDR3nt: TGTGCCAGCATCTCCAGCGGGAGCTCCTACGAGCAGTACTTC
CDR3aa: CASISSGSSYEQYF

abundance: .
j_gene: TRBJ2-2
v_gene: TRBV6-1
d_gene: TRBD2
CDR3nt: TGTGCCAGCAGTGACCTAGCGGGGAGTAGGGGTACCGGGGAGCTGTTTTTT
CDR3aa: CASSDLAGSRGTGELFF

abundance: .
j_gene: TRBJ1-6
v_gene: TRBV27
d_gene: TRBD1
CDR3nt: TGTGCCAGCAGTTTACTACAGGGGAGCTCCTATAATTCACCCCTCCACTTT
CDR3aa: CASSLLQGSSYNSPLHF

abundance: .
j_gene: TRBJ2-1
v_gene: TRBV7-9
d_gene: TRBD1
CDR3nt: TGTGCCAGCAGCCGCGGGACAGGGACATACAATGAGCAGTTCTTC
CDR3aa: CASSRGTGTYNEQFF

abundance: .
j_gene: TRBJ1-5
v_gene: TRBV18
d_gene: .
CDR3nt: TGTGCCAGCTCGTTCCAACAGGGAACTCATCAGCCCCAGCATTTT
CDR3aa: CASSFQQGTHQPQHF

abundance: .
j_gene: TRBJ2-7
v_gene: TRBV4-2
d_gene: TRBD1
CDR3nt: TGTGCCAGCAGCCAAGATACAGGGGGCACCTACGAGCAGTACTTC
CDR3aa: CASSQDTGGTYEQYF

abundance: .
j_gene: TRBJ2-3
v_gene: TRBV5-4
d_gene: .
CDR3nt: TGTGCCAGCAGCCCTAACAGGGGCGGGGGCACAGATACGCAGTATTTT
CDR3aa: CASSPNRGGGTDTQYF

abundance: .
j_gene: TRBJ1-2
v_gene: TRBV13
d_gene: .
CDR3nt: TGTGCCAGCAGCTCCTCCCCGGGGGGCCGGGAGTCGGACTATGGCTACACCTTC
CDR3aa: CASSSSPGGRESDYGYTF

abundance: few
j_gene: TRBJ2-1
v_gene: TRBV15
d_gene: .
CDR3nt: TGTGCCACCAGCAGAGATCGATCCGAAATCCGGGATGAGCAGTTCTTC
CDR3aa: CATSRDRSEIRDEQFF

abundance: .
j_gene: TRBJ2-3
v_gene: TRBV7-3
d_gene: .
CDR3nt: TGTGCCAGCAGCTACCCCCTCTTGTCCCACAGGGCAGATACGCAGTATTTT
CDR3aa: CASSYPLLSHRADTQYF

abundance: .
j_gene: TRBJ2-7
v_gene: TRBV5-5
d_gene: TRBD1
CDR3nt: TGTGCCAGCAACGTACAGGGGGTAACAGACTCCTACGAGCAGTACTTC
CDR3aa: CASNVQGVTDSYEQYF

abundance: .
j_gene: TRBJ1-2
v_gene: TRBV9
d_gene: .
CDR3nt: TGTGCCAGCAGCGTAGAGGGGGTCGGTGACTACACCTTC
CDR3aa: CASSVEGVGDYTF

abundance: .
j_gene: TRBJ1-5
v_gene: TRBV20-1
d_gene: TRBD1
CDR3nt: TGCAGTGCTAGTCCGGGACAGAATCAGCCCCAGCATTTT
CDR3aa: CSASPGQNQPQHF

abundance: .
j_gene: TRBJ1-5
v_gene: TRBV28
d_gene: .
CDR3nt: TGTGCCAGCAGCCCCGGACAGATTAGCAATCAGCCCCAGCATTTT
CDR3aa: CASSPGQISNQPQHF

abundance: .
j_gene: TRBJ2-1
v_gene: TRBV7-9
d_gene: TRBD2
CDR3nt: TGTGCCAGCAGCCAGAAGGTGCTAGCGGGAGGGCGGCCGATGGATGAGCAGTTCTTC
CDR3aa: CASSQKVLAGGRPMDEQFF